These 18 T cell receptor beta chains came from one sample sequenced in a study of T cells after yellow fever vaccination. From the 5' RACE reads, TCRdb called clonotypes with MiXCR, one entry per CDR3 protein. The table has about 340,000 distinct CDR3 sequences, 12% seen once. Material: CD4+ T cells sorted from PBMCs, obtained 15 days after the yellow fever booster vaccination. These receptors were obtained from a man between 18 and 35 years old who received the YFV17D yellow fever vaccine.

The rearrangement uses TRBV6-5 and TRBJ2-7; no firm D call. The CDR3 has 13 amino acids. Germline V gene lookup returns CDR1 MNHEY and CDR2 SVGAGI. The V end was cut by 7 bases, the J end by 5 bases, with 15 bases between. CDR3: CASKAEILDEQYF. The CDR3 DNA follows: TGTGCCAGCAAGGCGGAGATTCTCGACGAGCAGTACTTC.

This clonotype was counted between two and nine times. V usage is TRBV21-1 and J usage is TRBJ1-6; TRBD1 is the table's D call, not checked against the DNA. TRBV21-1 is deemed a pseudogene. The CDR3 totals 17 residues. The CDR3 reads CASSTCPPRGANSPLHF. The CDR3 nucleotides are TGTGCCAGCAGCACTTGTCCGCCACGGGGCGCGAATTCACCCCTCCACTTT.

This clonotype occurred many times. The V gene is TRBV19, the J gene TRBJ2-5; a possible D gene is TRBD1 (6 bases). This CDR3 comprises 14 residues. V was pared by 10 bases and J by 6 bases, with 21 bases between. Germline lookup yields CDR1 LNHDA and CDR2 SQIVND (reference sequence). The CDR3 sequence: CANWGKQGRKTQYF. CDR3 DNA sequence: TGTGCCAACTGGGGAAAACAGGGTAGGAAGACCCAGTACTTC.

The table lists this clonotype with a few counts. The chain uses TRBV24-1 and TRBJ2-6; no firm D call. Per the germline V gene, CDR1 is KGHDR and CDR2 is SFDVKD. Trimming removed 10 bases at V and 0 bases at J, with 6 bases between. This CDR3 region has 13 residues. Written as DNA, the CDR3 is TGTGCCACTCCCAGCTCTGGGGCCAACGTCCTGACTTTC. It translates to CATPSSGANVLTF.

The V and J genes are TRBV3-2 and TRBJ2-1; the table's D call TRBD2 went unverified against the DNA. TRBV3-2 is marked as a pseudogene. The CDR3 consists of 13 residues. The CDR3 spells CASSPKGGQLGFF. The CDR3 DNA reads TGTGCCAGCAGCCCAAAGGGTGGGCAGCTAGGGTTCTTC.

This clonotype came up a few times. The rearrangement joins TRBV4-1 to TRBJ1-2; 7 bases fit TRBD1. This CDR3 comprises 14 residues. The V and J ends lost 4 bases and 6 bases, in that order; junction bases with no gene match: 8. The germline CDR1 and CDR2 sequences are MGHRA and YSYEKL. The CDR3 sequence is CASSRINRGDGYTF. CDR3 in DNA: TGCGCCAGCAGCCGGATAAACAGGGGAGATGGCTACACCTTC.

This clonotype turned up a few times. CDR3 nucleotide sequence: TGTGCCAGTAGTAGCGAACCCGTACCCGGGGAGCTGTTTTTT. Translated: CASSSEPVPGELFF. The chain employs TRBV19 and TRBJ2-2, with D uncertain. The CDR3 consists of 14 residues. The germline V gene has CDR1 LNHDA and CDR2 SQIVND (reference sequence). Between the trimmed V and J ends, which lost 4 bases and 6 bases, there was a span of 12 bases.

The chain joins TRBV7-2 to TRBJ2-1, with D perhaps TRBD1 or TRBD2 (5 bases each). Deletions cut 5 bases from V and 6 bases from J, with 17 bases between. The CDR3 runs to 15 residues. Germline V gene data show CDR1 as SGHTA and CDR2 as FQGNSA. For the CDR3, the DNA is TGTGCCAGCAGCATCGGCGTGGCAGGGACCAATGAGCAGTTCTTC. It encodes CASSIGVAGTNEQFF.

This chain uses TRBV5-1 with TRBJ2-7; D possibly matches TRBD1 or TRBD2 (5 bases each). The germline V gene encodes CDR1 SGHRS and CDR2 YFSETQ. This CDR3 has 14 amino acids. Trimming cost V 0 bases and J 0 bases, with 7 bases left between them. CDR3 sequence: CASSLAGPSYEQYF. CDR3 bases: TGCGCCAGCAGCTTGGCGGGGCCCTCCTACGAGCAGTACTTC.

CDR3 sequence reads: CASTRLGGDAREAFF. CDR3 nucleotide sequence: TGTGCCAGCACTCGCCTGGGCGGGGACGCGCGTGAAGCTTTCTTT. V and J are TRBV25-1 and TRBJ1-1; D possibly corresponds to TRBD1 (5 bases). The CDR3 runs 15 residues. Trimming took off 7 bases at V and 7 bases at J, with 22 bases between the two ends. Germline V gene data show CDR1 as MGHDK and CDR2 as SYGVNS.

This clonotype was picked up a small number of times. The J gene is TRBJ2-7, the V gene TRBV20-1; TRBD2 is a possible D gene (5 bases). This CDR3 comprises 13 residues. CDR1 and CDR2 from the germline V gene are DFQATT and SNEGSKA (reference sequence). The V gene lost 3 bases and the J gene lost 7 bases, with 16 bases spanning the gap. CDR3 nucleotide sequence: TGCAGTGCTAGTGGGGAGAAGCAGGATGAGCAGTACTTC. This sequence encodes CSASGEKQDEQYF.

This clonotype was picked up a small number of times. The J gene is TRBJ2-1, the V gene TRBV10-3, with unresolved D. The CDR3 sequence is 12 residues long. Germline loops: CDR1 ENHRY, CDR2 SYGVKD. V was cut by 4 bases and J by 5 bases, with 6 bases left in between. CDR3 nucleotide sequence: TGTGCCATCAGTGTGAATAACAATGAGCAGTTCTTC. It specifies CAISVNNNEQFF.

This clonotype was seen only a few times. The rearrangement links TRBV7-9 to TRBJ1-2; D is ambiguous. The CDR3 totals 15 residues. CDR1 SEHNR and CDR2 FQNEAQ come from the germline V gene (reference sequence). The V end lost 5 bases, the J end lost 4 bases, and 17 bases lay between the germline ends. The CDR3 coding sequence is TGTGCCAGCAGCCGAGATCAAGTCCTGGCCTATGGCTACACCTTC. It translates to CASSRDQVLAYGYTF.

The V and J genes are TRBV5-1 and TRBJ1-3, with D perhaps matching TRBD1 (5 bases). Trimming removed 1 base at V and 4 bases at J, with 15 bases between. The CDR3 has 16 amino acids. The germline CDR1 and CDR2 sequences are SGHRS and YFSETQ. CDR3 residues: CASSLNVGGDGNTIYF. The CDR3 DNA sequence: TGCGCCAGCAGCTTGAACGTTGGCGGGGACGGAAACACCATATATTTT.

The CDR3 reads CASSPQEDNEQFF. CDR3 coding DNA: TGTGCCAGCTCTCCTCAGGAAGACAATGAGCAGTTCTTC. The gene calls are TRBV18 and TRBJ2-1; D is unclear. Per the germline V gene, CDR1 is KGHSH and CDR2 is LQKENI. The CDR3 is made up of 13 amino acids. V was cut by 6 bases and J by 5 bases, with 11 bases left in between.

CDR3 protein: CASSIGTTDTQYF. CDR3 bases: TGTGCCAGCAGCATCGGGACGACAGATACGCAGTATTTT. V usage is TRBV3-1 and J usage is TRBJ2-3; D assignment may be TRBD1 or TRBD2 (5 bases each). The CDR3 runs to 13 residues. V was cut by 5 bases and J by 3 bases, with 9 bases left in between. The germline CDR1 and CDR2 sequences are LGHDT and YNNKEL (reference sequence).

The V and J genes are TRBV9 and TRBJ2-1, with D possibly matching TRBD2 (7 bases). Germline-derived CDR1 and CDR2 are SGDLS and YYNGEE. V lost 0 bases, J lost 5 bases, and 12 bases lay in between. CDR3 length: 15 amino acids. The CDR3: CASSVAWGGHNEQFF. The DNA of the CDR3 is TGTGCCAGCAGCGTAGCGTGGGGGGGCCACAATGAGCAGTTCTTC.

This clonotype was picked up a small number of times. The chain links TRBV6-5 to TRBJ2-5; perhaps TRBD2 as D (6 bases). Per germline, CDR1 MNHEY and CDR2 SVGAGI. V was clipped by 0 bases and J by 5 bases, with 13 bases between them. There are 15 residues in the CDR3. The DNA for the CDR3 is TGTGCCAGCAGTTACTCCCCGGCGGGGTGGGAGACCCAGTACTTC. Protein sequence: CASSYSPAGWETQYF.